This T cell receptor beta chain was recovered during a study of CD8 T cells in Susac syndrome. Study at large: Within the sequenced Susac syndrome patient group, five or six exhibited active disease and roughly eight were in remission.

Germline V gives CDR1 SGHDT, CDR2 YYEEEE. V dropped 4 bases and J dropped 0 bases, with 8 bases sitting between them. This CDR3 has 14 residues. Random hexamers served to reverse transcribe about 0.5 to 1 ug RNA. Using its own MiXCR run on the immunoSEQ multiplex PCR reads, TCRdb lists one record per CDR3 protein. The table has tens of thousands of distinct CDR3 sequences, 93% seen once. The clonotype was recovered from a human donor with Susac syndrome. Sample: CD4+ T cells from PBMCs. The rearrangement links TRBV5-6 to TRBJ1-5; D is ambiguous. CDR3 bases: TGTGCCAGCAGCACCGGTTATAGCAATCAGCCCCAGCATTTT. It translates to CASSTGYSNQPQHF.